The 13 T cell receptor beta chains presented below share a single source sample, sequenced in a study of neurological immune-mediated disorders. Each CDR3 protein gets one entry after TCRdb re-called the 5' RACE reads with MiXCR. The sample yields some 24,000 distinct CDR3 sequences, roughly 6.3% seen once. The source material was PBMCs. The receptors come from a woman in her thirties or forties in good health.

This clonotype occurred many times. CDR3 in DNA: TGTGCCAGCAGCCAGGGCCCGGGACAAGGTTTCTACGAGCAGTACTTC. Translating it yields CASSQGPGQGFYEQYF. The rearrangement uses TRBV14 and TRBJ2-7; D may be TRBD1 (6 bases). V was cut by 3 bases and J by 3 bases, with 18 bases left in between. Germline loops: CDR1 SGHDN, CDR2 FVKESK. There are 16 residues in the CDR3.

This clonotype rates as medium-sized. This chain's CDR3 is CSAGPGLAGADEQFF. CDR3 DNA sequence: TGCAGTGCTGGGCCGGGGCTAGCGGGAGCGGATGAGCAGTTCTTC. The V gene is TRBV20-1, the J gene TRBJ2-1; 10 nucleotides line up with TRBD2. The CDR3 loop spans 15 amino acids. V shed 5 bases, J shed 8 bases, and the junction held 12 bases outside the gene matches. Germline V CDR1 and CDR2: DFQATT, SNEGSKA (reference sequence).

The rearrangement links TRBV20-1 to TRBJ2-7; 14 bases are shared with TRBD2. The CDR3 has 14 residues. V was pared by 1 base and J by 7 bases, with 3 bases of the junction left unmatched. CDR1 is DFQATT and CDR2 is SNEGSKA in the germline V gene (reference sequence). The CDR3 DNA is TGCAGTGCTAGAGGGGGGACTAGCGGGGGAGAGCAGTACTTC. Its protein product is CSARGGTSGGEQYF.

This clonotype was seen ten or more times. The V gene is TRBV7-2, the J gene TRBJ2-1; D gene uncertain. V shed 4 bases and J shed 1 base, with 8 bases lying between them. CDR1 SGHTA and CDR2 FQGNSA come from the germline V gene. The CDR3 is made up of 14 amino acids. The CDR3: CASSSFRSYNEQFF. The CDR3 DNA is TGTGCCAGCAGCTCCTTTCGATCCTACAATGAGCAGTTCTTC.

At least ten counts were recorded for this clonotype. This rearrangement joins TRBV24-1 to TRBJ2-3; 7 nucleotides match TRBD1. The CDR3 has 15 residues. Germline values: CDR1 KGHDR, CDR2 SFDVKD. The trim removed 4 bases at V and 4 bases at J, leaving 7 bases unmatched. As DNA, the CDR3 is TGTGCCACCAGTGACCCTCTTCAGGGGGCAGATACGCAGTATTTT. Translating it yields CATSDPLQGADTQYF.

This clonotype was seen repeatedly, ten times or more. The chain joins TRBV12-3 or TRBV12-4 to TRBJ1-6; 9 bases match TRBD1. After removal of 5 bases from V and 8 bases from J, the junction contained 4 bases not matched to a gene. This CDR3 has 14 residues. The CDR3 bases are TGTGCCAGCAGTCGGGACAGGGCTTATTCACCCCTCCACTTT. Encoded protein: CASSRDRAYSPLHF.

The table lists this clonotype with many counts. The chain links TRBV5-6 to TRBJ2-7; TRBD1 is a possible D gene (6 bases). The CDR3 is 15 residues long. Germline-derived CDR1 and CDR2 are SGHDT and YYEEEE. Trimming took 4 bases from V and 3 from J, leaving 17 bases between them. Written as DNA, the CDR3 is TGTGCCAGCAGCAGGGGGACCAGCGGCTTCTACGAGCAGTACTTC. Protein: CASSRGTSGFYEQYF.

This clonotype was seen repeatedly, ten times or more. The genes are TRBV5-6 and TRBJ2-3; D possibly corresponds to TRBD2 (6 bases). CDR1 and CDR2 from the germline V gene are SGHDT and YYEEEE. The V end lost 5 bases, the J end lost 6 bases, and 19 bases lay between the germline ends. The CDR3 totals 15 residues. The CDR3 DNA reads TGTGCCAGCAGATACTGGGGGGTCGCTCAGGATACGCAGTATTTT. Amino acid sequence: CASRYWGVAQDTQYF.

There are many counts of this clonotype. This chain connects TRBV6-2 or TRBV6-3 to TRBJ2-7; the match to TRBD2 covers 13 bases. The junction had 11 bases not matched to a gene; V was cut back by 6 bases and J by 6 bases. Germline V CDR1 and CDR2: MNHEY, SVGEGT. CDR3 length: 16 amino acids. The CDR3 sequence: CASRPGTSGNVGEQYF. CDR3 nucleotide sequence: TGTGCCAGCAGGCCCGGGACTAGCGGGAACGTCGGCGAGCAGTACTTC.

There are many counts of this clonotype. V gene TRBV20-1 combines with J gene TRBJ1-1, with TRBD1 identical over 7 bases. V was clipped by 6 bases and J by 6 bases; unmatched bases: 13. CDR3 size: 14 residues. The V gene's germline CDR1 is DFQATT and CDR2 SNEGSKA (reference sequence). The CDR3 bases are TGCAGTGCGCGAGTCGGCAGGGGGGTATCTGAAGCTTTCTTT. Residues: CSARVGRGVSEAFF.

This clonotype was seen many times. The V call is TRBV28, the J call TRBJ1-2; weak D call: TRBD1 (6 bases). From germline, CDR1 is MDHEN and CDR2 SYDVKM. This CDR3 comprises 13 residues. V was shortened by 8 bases and J by 8 bases, with 18 bases between the two germline ends. CDR3 in amino acids: CASGLGGRAGYTF. Here the CDR3 DNA reads TGTGCCAGCGGCCTCGGGGGCCGCGCGGGCTACACCTTC.

This clonotype was found many times. The gene calls are TRBV27 and TRBJ2-7; TRBD1 agrees at 8 bases. The CDR3 has 13 amino acids. Per the germline V gene, CDR1 is MNHEY and CDR2 is SMNVEV (reference sequence). After removal of 6 bases from V and 7 bases from J, the junction contained 8 bases not matched to a gene. In DNA form, the CDR3 reads TGTGCCAGCAGGCCGACAGGGGTAGGGGAGCAGTACTTC. The encoded protein is CASRPTGVGEQYF.

This clonotype was counted at least ten times. V and J are TRBV28 and TRBJ1-6; D possibly corresponds to TRBD1 (6 bases). In germline, CDR1 is MDHEN, CDR2 SYDVKM. The CDR3 runs 15 residues. V shed 5 bases and J shed 10 bases, with 18 bases lying between them. The CDR3 is CASSTRGGLGSPLHF. In DNA, the CDR3 is TGTGCCAGCAGTACAAGAGGGGGACTTGGATCACCCCTCCACTTT.